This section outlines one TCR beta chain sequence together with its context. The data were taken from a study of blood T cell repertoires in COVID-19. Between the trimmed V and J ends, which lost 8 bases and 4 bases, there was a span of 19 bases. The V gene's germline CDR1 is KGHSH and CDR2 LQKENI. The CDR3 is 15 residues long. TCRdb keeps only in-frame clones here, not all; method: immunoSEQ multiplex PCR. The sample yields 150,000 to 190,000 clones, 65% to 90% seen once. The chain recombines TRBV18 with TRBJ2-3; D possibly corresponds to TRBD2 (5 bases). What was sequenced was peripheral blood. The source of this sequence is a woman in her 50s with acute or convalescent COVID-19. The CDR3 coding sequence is TGTGCCAGCATGCCTCCCAATCCGGGGTCAGATACGCAGTATTTT. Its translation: CASMPPNPGSDTQYF.